The 9 T cell receptor beta chains in this list originate from one sample, sequenced in a study of blood T cell repertoires in COVID-19. Libraries were prepared by immunoSEQ multiplex PCR; TCRdb keeps only in-frame clonotypes and omits some of them. The repertoire holds about 170,000 clones, with 83% as singletons. The sample comprised peripheral blood. These receptors originate from a woman of 80 years or more with acute or convalescent COVID-19.

This chain uses TRBV6-5 with TRBJ1-1; TRBD1 agrees at 8 bases. The CDR3 has 14 residues. Germline assignment: CDR1 MNHEY and CDR2 SVGAGI. V shed 5 bases, J shed 11 bases, and the junction held 13 bases outside the gene matches. CDR3 residues: CASSQDRDFPAAFF. The CDR3 nucleotides read TGTGCCAGCAGTCAGGACAGGGACTTCCCCGCGGCTTTCTTT.

The chain recombines TRBV4-3 with TRBJ2-1; 7 bases fit TRBD1. V shed 1 base and J 7 bases; nucleotides not matched to a gene: 7. Germline loops: CDR1 LGHNA, CDR2 YSLEER. CDR3 length: 15 amino acids. The CDR3 reads CASSQGTGSTNEQFF. The CDR3 region has the DNA TGCGCCAGCAGCCAAGGGACAGGTTCAACAAATGAGCAGTTCTTC.

The rearrangement joins TRBV7-2 to TRBJ2-6, with TRBD1 as a possible D gene (6 bases). V was cut by 5 bases and J by 4 bases, with 15 bases left in between. The CDR3 runs 16 residues. Germline V lookup: CDR1 SGHTA, CDR2 FQGNSA. For the CDR3, the DNA is TGTGCCAGCAGCCCGAACACAGGGCTAGGGGCCAACGTCCTGACTTTC. Residues: CASSPNTGLGANVLTF.

In this sample, this clone turned up a few times. This chain connects TRBV3-1 (or the pseudogene TRBV3-2) to TRBJ1-2; 10 positions match TRBD1. V was pared by 1 base and J by 2 bases, with 1 base of the junction left unmatched. There are 15 residues in the CDR3. CDR1 is LGHDT, CDR2 YNNKEL, per germline (reference sequence). The CDR3 loop reads CASSQADRGNYGYTF. Written as DNA, the CDR3 is TGTGCCAGCAGCCAAGCGGACAGGGGGAACTATGGCTACACCTTC.

The V and J genes are TRBV19 and TRBJ2-5; no clear D. This CDR3 has 16 amino acids. Trimming cost V 6 bases and J 5 bases, with 22 bases left between them. Germline V gene sequence: CDR1 LNHDA, CDR2 SQIVND (reference sequence). The chain's CDR3 is CASRSDRLQFRETQYF. The CDR3 bases are TGTGCCAGTAGATCAGACCGACTCCAGTTTAGGGAGACCCAGTACTTC.

CDR3 residues: CASSQARSLGTQYF. The CDR3 nucleotides are TGTGCCAGCAGCCAAGCTAGGAGTCTGGGGACCCAGTACTTC. The chain employs TRBV3-1 (or the pseudogene TRBV3-2) and TRBJ2-5; D unresolved. Germline V gene data show CDR1 as LGHDT and CDR2 as YNNKEL (reference sequence). V was pared by 1 base and J by 7 bases, with 13 bases between. CDR3 length equals 14 residues.

The chain recombines TRBV7-2 with TRBJ2-7; weak D call: TRBD2 (7 bases). Deletions cut 5 bases from V and 2 bases from J, with 16 bases between. Germline V gene sequence: CDR1 SGHTA, CDR2 FQGNSA. The CDR3 covers 15 residues. CDR3 in DNA: TGTGCCAGCAGCCGGATGGGGGGGCCCGCCTACGAGCAGTACTTC. It yields the protein CASSRMGGPAYEQYF.

The chain recombines TRBV10-1 with TRBJ2-1; D possibly corresponds to TRBD1 (6 bases). In germline, CDR1 is WNHNN, CDR2 SYGVQD (reference sequence). The V and J ends lost 9 bases and 9 bases respectively, with 21 bases between them. This CDR3 has 14 residues. CDR3 in amino acids: CASSGQLVGGEQFF. DNA for the CDR3: TGCGCCAGTTCTGGTCAGTTGGTAGGGGGTGAGCAGTTCTTC.

This chain joins TRBV10-3 and TRBJ1-1; maybe TRBD1 (6 bases). The CDR3 loop spans 13 amino acids. Trimming pared 6 bases from V and 1 base from J, leaving 9 bases between. Germline CDR1 and CDR2: ENHRY and SYGVKD. CDR3 nucleotides: TGTGCCATCAGAGGGGGAACGAACACTGAAGCTTTCTTT. Translating it yields CAIRGGTNTEAFF.